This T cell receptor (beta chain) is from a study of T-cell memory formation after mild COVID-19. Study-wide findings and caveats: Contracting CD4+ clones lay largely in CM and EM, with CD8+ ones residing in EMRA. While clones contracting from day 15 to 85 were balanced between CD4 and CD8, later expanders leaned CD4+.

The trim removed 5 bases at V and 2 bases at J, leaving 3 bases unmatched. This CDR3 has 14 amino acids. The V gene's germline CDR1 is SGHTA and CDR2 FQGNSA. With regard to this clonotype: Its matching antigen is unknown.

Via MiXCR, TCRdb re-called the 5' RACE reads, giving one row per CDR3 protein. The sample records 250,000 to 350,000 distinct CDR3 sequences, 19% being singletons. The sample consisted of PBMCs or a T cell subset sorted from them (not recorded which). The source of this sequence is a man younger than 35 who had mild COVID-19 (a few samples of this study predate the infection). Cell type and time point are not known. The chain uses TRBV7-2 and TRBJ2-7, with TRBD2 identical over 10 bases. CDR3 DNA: TGTGCCAGCAGCATTAGCGGGGGGACCTACGAGCAGTACTTC. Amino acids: CASSISGGTYEQYF.